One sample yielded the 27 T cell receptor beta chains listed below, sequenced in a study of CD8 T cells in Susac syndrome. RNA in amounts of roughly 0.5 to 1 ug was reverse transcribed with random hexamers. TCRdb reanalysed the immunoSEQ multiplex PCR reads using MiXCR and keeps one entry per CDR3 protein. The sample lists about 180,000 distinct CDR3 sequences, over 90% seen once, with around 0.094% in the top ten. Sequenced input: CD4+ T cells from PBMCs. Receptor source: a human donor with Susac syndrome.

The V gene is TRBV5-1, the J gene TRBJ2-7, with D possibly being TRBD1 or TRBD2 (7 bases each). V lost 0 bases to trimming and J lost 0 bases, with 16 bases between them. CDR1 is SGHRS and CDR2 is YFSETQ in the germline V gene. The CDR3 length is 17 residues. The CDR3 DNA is TGCGCCAGCAGCTTGGCCAGCGGGACAGCTCTCTCCTACGAGCAGTACTTC. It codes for CASSLASGTALSYEQYF.

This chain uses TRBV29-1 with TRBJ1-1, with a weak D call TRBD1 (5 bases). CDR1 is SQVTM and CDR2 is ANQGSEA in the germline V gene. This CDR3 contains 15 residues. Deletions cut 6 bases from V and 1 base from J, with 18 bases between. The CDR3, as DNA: TGCAGCGTCTCCCTCATGGGGCCGAAGAACACTGAAGCTTTCTTT. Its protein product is CSVSLMGPKNTEAFF.

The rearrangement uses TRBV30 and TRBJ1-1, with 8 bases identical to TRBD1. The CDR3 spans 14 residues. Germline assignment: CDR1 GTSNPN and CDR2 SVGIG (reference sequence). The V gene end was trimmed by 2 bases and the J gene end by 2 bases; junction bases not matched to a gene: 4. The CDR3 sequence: CAWSPGQANTEAFF. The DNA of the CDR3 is TGTGCCTGGAGTCCGGGACAGGCTAACACTGAAGCTTTCTTT.

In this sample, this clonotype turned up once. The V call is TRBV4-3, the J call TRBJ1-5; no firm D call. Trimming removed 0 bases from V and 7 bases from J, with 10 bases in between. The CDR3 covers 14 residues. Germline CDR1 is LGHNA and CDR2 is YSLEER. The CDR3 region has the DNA TGCGCCAGCAGCCAAGAAATCGTAAGGCAGCCCCAGCATTTT. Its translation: CASSQEIVRQPQHF.

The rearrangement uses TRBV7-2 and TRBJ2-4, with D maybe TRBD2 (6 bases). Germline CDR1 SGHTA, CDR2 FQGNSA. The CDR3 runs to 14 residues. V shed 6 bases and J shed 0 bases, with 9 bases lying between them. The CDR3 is CASSKTRAKNIQYF. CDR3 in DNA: TGTGCCAGCAGTAAGACTAGAGCCAAAAACATTCAGTACTTC.

CDR3 sequence (DNA): TGCAGCGTGGGACCCCGGGAGACCCAGTACTTC. It is translated as CSVGPRETQYF. The chain combines TRBV29-1 with TRBJ2-5; tentatively, D is TRBD1 or TRBD2 (5 bases each). V lost 6 bases, J lost 5 bases, and 10 bases lay in between. The germline V gene encodes CDR1 SQVTM and CDR2 ANQGSEA. The CDR3 has 11 residues.

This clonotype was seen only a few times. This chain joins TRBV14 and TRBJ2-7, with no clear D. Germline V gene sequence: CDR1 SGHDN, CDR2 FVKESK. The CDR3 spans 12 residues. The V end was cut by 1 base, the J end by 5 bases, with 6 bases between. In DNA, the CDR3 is TGTGCCAGCAGCCAAGTCGGCGACGAGCAGTACTTC. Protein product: CASSQVGDEQYF. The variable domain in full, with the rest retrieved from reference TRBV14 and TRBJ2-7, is EAGVTQFPSHSVIEKGQTVTLRCDPISGHDNLYWYRRVMGKEIKFLLHFVKESKQDESGMPNNRFLAERTGGTYSTLKVQPAELEDSGVYFCASSQVGDEQYFGPGTRLTVT.

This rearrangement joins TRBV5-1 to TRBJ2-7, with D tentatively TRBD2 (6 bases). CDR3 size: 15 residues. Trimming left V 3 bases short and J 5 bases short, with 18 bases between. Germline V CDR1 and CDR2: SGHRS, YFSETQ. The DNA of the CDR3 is TGCGCCAGCAGCTCGGAGGGAGCAGGGTACCACGAGCAGTACTTC. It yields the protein CASSSEGAGYHEQYF.

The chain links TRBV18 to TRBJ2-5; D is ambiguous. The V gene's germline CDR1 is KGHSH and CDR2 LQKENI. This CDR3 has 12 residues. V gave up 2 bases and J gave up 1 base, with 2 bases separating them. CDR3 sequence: CASSPSQETQYF. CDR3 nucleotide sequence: TGTGCCAGCTCACCAAGCCAAGAGACCCAGTACTTC. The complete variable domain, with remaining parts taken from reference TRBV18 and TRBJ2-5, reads NAGVMQNPRHLVRRRGQEARLRCSPMKGHSHVYWYRQLPEEGLKFMVYLQKENIIDESGMPKERFSAEFPKEGPSILRIQQVVRGDSAAYFCASSPSQETQYFGPGTRLLVL.

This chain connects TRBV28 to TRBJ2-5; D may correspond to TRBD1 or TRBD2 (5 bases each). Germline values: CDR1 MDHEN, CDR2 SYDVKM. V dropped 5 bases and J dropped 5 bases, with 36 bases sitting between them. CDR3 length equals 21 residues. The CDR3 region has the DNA TGTGCCAGCAGTATAAGACCTCATTTCGAAACTAGGTGGGGGAAAGGGGAGACCCAGTACTTC. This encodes CASSIRPHFETRWGKGETQYF.

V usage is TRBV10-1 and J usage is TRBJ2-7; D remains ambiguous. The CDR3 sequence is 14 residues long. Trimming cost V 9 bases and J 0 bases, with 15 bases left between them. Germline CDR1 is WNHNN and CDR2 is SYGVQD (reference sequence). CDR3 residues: CARYAVETSYEQYF. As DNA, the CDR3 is TGCGCCAGGTACGCGGTTGAGACCTCCTACGAGCAGTACTTC.

The CDR3 protein is CSARGRNRGSPEAFF. The CDR3, as DNA: TGCAGTGCTAGAGGCCGAAACAGGGGTAGTCCTGAAGCTTTCTTT. The genes are TRBV20-1 and TRBJ1-1; 7 nucleotides align to TRBD1. CDR3 length: 15 amino acids. The germline CDR1 and CDR2 sequences are DFQATT and SNEGSKA (reference sequence). Trimming cost V 1 base and J 6 bases; bases outside gene matches: 11.

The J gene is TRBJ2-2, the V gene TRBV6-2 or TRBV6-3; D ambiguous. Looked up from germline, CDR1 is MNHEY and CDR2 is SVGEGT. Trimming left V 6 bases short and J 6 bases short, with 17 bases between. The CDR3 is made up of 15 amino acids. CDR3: CASRTTHLGSGELFF. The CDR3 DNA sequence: TGTGCCAGCAGAACCACACACCTCGGGTCCGGGGAGCTGTTTTTT.

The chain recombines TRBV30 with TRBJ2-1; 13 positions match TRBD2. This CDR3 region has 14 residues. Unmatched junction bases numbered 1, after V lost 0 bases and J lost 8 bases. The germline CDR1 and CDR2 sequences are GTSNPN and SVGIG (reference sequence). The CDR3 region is CAWSVLAGGDEQFF. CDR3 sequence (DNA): TGTGCCTGGAGTGTACTAGCGGGGGGGGATGAGCAGTTCTTC.

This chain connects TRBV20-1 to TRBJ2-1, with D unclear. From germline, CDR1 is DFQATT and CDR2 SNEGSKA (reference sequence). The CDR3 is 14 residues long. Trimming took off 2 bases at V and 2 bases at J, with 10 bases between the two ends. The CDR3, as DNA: TGCAGTGCTAGATGGGCGGACCCCTACAATGAGCAGTTCTTC. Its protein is CSARWADPYNEQFF.

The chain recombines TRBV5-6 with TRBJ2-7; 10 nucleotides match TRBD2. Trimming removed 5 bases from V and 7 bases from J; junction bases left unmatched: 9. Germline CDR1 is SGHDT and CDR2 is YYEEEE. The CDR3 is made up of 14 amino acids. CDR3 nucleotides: TGTGCCAGCAGGGACGGACTAGCGGAGTGGGAGCAGTACTTC. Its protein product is CASRDGLAEWEQYF.

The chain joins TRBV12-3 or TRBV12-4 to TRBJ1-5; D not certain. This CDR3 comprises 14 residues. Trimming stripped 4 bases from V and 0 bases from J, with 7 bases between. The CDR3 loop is CASSYGDSNQPQHF. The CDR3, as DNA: TGTGCCAGCAGTTACGGGGATAGCAATCAGCCCCAGCATTTT.

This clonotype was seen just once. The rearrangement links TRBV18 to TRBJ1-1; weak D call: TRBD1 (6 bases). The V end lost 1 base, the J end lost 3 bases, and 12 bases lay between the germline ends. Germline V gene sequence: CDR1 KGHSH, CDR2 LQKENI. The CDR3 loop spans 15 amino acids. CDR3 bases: TGTGCCAGCTCACCACTACAGGGATTTGACACTGAAGCTTTCTTT. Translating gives CASSPLQGFDTEAFF.

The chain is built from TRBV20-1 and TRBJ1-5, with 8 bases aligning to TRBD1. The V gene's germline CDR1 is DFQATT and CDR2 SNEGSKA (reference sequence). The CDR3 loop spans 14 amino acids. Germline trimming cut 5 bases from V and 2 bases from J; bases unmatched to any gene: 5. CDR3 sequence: CSASDREGNQPQHF. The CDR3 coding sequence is TGCAGTGCTTCGGACAGGGAGGGCAATCAGCCCCAGCATTTT.

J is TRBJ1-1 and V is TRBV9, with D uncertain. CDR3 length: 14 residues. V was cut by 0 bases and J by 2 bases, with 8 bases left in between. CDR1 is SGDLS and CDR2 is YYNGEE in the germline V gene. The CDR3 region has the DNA TGTGCCAGCAGCGTAGCAATCGACAACACTGAAGCTTTCTTT. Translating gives CASSVAIDNTEAFF.

In DNA form, the CDR3 reads TGTGCCAGCAGCTGGGGGACAGGGGGCACAGAGACCCAGTACTTC. As protein: CASSWGTGGTETQYF. The gene calls are TRBV7-2 and TRBJ2-5, with 12 bases identical to TRBD1. Germline CDR1 is SGHTA and CDR2 is FQGNSA. The V gene end was trimmed by 4 bases and the J gene end by 4 bases; junction bases not matched to a gene: 4. The CDR3 runs to 15 residues.

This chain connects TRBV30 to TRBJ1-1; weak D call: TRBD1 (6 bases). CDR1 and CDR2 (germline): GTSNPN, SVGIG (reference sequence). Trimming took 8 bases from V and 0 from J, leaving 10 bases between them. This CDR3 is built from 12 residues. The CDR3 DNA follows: TGTGCCCGAGACAGGATGAACACTGAAGCTTTCTTT. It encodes CARDRMNTEAFF.

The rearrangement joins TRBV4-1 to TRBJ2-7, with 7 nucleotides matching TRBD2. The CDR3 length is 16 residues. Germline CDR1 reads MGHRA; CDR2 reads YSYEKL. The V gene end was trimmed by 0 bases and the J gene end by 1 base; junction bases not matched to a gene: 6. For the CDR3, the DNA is TGCGCCAGCAGCCAAGATCCGTCGGGGGGTTCCTACGAGCAGTACTTC. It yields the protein CASSQDPSGGSYEQYF.

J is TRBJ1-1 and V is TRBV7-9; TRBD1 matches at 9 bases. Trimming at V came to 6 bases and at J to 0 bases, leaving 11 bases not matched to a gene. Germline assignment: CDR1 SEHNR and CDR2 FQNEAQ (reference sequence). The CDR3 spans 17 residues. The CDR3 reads CASSRPKGTGLNTEAFF. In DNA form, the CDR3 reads TGTGCCAGCAGTCGGCCAAAAGGGACAGGGCTGAACACTGAAGCTTTCTTT.

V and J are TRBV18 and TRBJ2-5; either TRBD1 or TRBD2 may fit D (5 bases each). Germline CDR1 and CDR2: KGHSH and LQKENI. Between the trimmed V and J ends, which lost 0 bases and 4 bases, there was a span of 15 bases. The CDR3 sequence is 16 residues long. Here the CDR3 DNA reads TGTGCCAGCTCACCACCGGGGCCCCGGGAAGGAGAGACCCAGTACTTC. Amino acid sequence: CASSPPGPREGETQYF.

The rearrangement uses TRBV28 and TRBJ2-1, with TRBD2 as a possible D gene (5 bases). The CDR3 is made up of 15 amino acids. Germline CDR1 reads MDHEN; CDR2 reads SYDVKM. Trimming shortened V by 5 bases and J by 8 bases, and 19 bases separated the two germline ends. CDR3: CASSPPGVSSDEQFF. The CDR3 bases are TGTGCCAGCAGTCCGCCCGGGGTTAGTAGCGATGAGCAGTTCTTC.

The chain's CDR3 is CASSPVGQAGNSPLHF. For the CDR3, the DNA is TGTGCCAGCAGCCCCGTTGGACAGGCGGGTAATTCACCCCTCCACTTT. The rearrangement links TRBV7-9 to TRBJ1-6; 7 bases agree with TRBD1. The CDR3 consists of 16 residues. The V and J ends lost 5 bases and 6 bases, in that order; junction bases with no gene match: 10. Per germline, CDR1 SEHNR and CDR2 FQNEAQ (reference sequence).